The next 17 T cell receptor beta chains were all read from a single sample in a study of blood T cell repertoires in COVID-19. Assay used: immunoSEQ multiplex PCR; TCRdb lists only in-frame clones, some missing. Found here are roughly 100,000 clones, about 80% of them singletons; the top ten hold approximately 4%. Specimen: peripheral blood. The receptors here all came from a man aged 55 to 69 with acute or convalescent COVID-19.

This clone has a single count. The chain employs TRBV11-3 and TRBJ2-7; D unclear. V was clipped by 1 base and J by 4 bases, with 17 bases between them. The germline gives CDR1 SGHNT, CDR2 YENEEA. The CDR3 runs 16 residues. The CDR3 bases are TGTGCCAGCAGCTTAGTAGTCACGCCTTCCCATTACGAGCAGTACTTC. Translating it yields CASSLVVTPSHYEQYF.

V is TRBV3-1 (or the pseudogene TRBV3-2) and J is TRBJ2-2; D might be TRBD1 (5 bases). The V gene's germline CDR1 is LGHDT and CDR2 YNNKEL (reference sequence). This CDR3 is built from 14 residues. V lost 5 bases, J lost 6 bases, and 13 bases lay in between. CDR3 in amino acids: CASSLSQGPGELFF. The CDR3 coding sequence is TGTGCCAGCAGCTTAAGCCAGGGTCCCGGGGAGCTGTTTTTT.

The rearrangement links TRBV7-2 to TRBJ1-6; TRBD1 matches at 7 bases. The V gene end was trimmed by 4 bases and the J gene end by 7 bases; junction bases not matched to a gene: 4. Germline loops: CDR1 SGHTA, CDR2 FQGNSA. The CDR3 contains 14 residues. The CDR3 sequence is CASSSGQLNSPLHF. In DNA form, the CDR3 reads TGTGCCAGCAGCTCGGGACAGCTGAATTCACCCCTCCACTTT.

V and J are TRBV9 and TRBJ1-6, with D maybe TRBD1 (5 bases). Germline V CDR1 and CDR2: SGDLS, YYNGEE. The CDR3 extends over 17 amino acids. The V and J ends lost 4 bases and 7 bases respectively, with 21 bases between them. The CDR3 DNA follows: TGTGCCAGCAGCCCCGGCCCCGGGAGCGCAGGGAATTCACCCCTCCACTTT. Translation: CASSPGPGSAGNSPLHF.

The J gene is TRBJ1-1, the V gene TRBV5-4; no firm D call. The germline V gene has CDR1 SGHNT and CDR2 YYREEE (reference sequence). Trimming shortened V by 0 bases and J by 0 bases, and 6 bases separated the two germline ends. The CDR3 totals 14 residues. CDR3 loop: CASSLDNMNTEAFF. The CDR3 DNA sequence: TGTGCCAGCAGCTTGGATAACATGAACACTGAAGCTTTCTTT. The whole variable domain, filled in from reference TRBV5-4 and TRBJ1-1, reads ETGVTQSPTHLIKTRGQQVTLRCSSQSGHNTVSWYQQALGQGPQFIFQYYREEENGRGNFPPRFSGLQFPNYSSELNVNALELDDSALYLCASSLDNMNTEAFFGQGTRLTVV.

This rearrangement joins TRBV7-9 to TRBJ1-4; D is uncertain. The CDR3 is 12 residues long. V was clipped by 8 bases and J by 4 bases, with 8 bases between them. Per the germline V gene, CDR1 is SEHNR and CDR2 is FQNEAQ (reference sequence). The CDR3 DNA reads as TGTGCCAGCGGGCGGGGTAATGAAAAACTGTTTTTT. Encoded protein: CASGRGNEKLFF.

The V gene is TRBV19, the J gene TRBJ2-3; D might be TRBD2 (6 bases). V was cut by 7 bases and J by 0 bases, with 14 bases left in between. The germline gives CDR1 LNHDA, CDR2 SQIVND (reference sequence). This CDR3 has 15 amino acids. CDR3 sequence (DNA): TGTGCCAGTAACGAGCGCGGGGCTAGCACAGATACGCAGTATTTT. This encodes CASNERGASTDTQYF.

This clone was seen a handful of times. The gene calls are TRBV30 and TRBJ2-5; tentatively, D is TRBD1 (6 bases). The CDR3 is 15 amino acids. CDR1 and CDR2 (germline): GTSNPN, SVGIG (reference sequence). V was clipped by 1 base and J by 2 bases, with 14 bases between them. The CDR3 region is CAWSGGLFLQETQYF. The CDR3 DNA follows: TGTGCCTGGAGTGGGGGGCTATTCCTACAAGAGACCCAGTACTTC. The whole variable domain, remainder taken from reference TRBV30 and TRBJ2-5, is SQTIHQWPATLVQPVGSPLSLECTVEGTSNPNLYWYRQAAGRGLQLLFYSVGIGQISSEVPQNLSASRPQDRQFILSSKKLLLSDSGFYLCAWSGGLFLQETQYFGPGTRLLVL.

This chain uses TRBV14 with TRBJ2-5; D gene uncertain. Trimming removed 1 base at V and 3 bases at J, with 6 bases between. The length of the CDR3 is 13 residues. Germline values: CDR1 SGHDN, CDR2 FVKESK. This chain's CDR3 is CASSQAFEETQYF. In nucleotides, the CDR3 is TGTGCCAGCAGCCAAGCGTTCGAAGAGACCCAGTACTTC. Complete variable domain (other parts from reference TRBV14 and TRBJ2-5): EAGVTQFPSHSVIEKGQTVTLRCDPISGHDNLYWYRRVMGKEIKFLLHFVKESKQDESGMPNNRFLAERTGGTYSTLKVQPAELEDSGVYFCASSQAFEETQYFGPGTRLLVL.

V and J are TRBV10-1 and TRBJ2-5, with 8 bases aligning to TRBD1. Germline V gives CDR1 WNHNN, CDR2 SYGVQD (reference sequence). The CDR3 runs to 13 residues. V lost 6 bases and J lost 5; bases outside the gene matches: 5. The CDR3 DNA reads as TGCGCCAGCAGCGGACAGGGTCTGGAGACCCAGTACTTC. The encoded protein is CASSGQGLETQYF.

The V and J genes are TRBV5-1 and TRBJ2-4; D is possibly TRBD1 (6 bases). Trimming took off 4 bases at V and 6 bases at J, with 14 bases between the two ends. The CDR3 loop spans 14 amino acids. Germline V gene data show CDR1 as SGHRS and CDR2 as YFSETQ. The CDR3 coding sequence is TGCGCCAGCAGCCCCAGGGAAGGGGGAAACATTCAGTACTTC. Translated: CASSPREGGNIQYF.

V is TRBV5-1 and J is TRBJ1-1; D uncertain. The CDR3 extends over 15 amino acids. Germline V gene sequence: CDR1 SGHRS, CDR2 YFSETQ. Trimming cost V 0 bases and J 6 bases, with 15 bases left between them. Written as DNA, the CDR3 is TGCGCCAGCAGCTTGGGTCCTGAACTTGAGGCTGAAGCTTTCTTT. Amino acids: CASSLGPELEAEAFF.

CDR3 loop: CASSPQRNEQFF. In DNA form, the CDR3 reads TGTGCCAGCTCACCCCAGAGGAATGAGCAGTTCTTC. The chain combines TRBV18 with TRBJ2-1; D gene unclear. CDR3 size: 12 residues. Trimming left V 3 bases short and J 7 bases short, with 7 bases between. Per germline, CDR1 KGHSH and CDR2 LQKENI.

This rearrangement joins TRBV3-1 (or the pseudogene TRBV3-2) to TRBJ1-5; D call uncertain. V dropped 2 bases and J dropped 3 bases, with 17 bases sitting between them. The CDR3 covers 17 residues. The germline CDR1 and CDR2 sequences are LGHDT and YNNKEL (reference sequence). CDR3 DNA sequence: TGTGCCAGCAGCCAAACCTCGGGAAGGCCTCACAATCAGCCCCAGCATTTT. It translates to CASSQTSGRPHNQPQHF.

J is TRBJ2-2 and V is TRBV24-1; TRBD2 is a possible D gene (5 bases). V lost 0 bases, J lost 6 bases, and 10 bases lay in between. Germline lookup yields CDR1 KGHDR and CDR2 SFDVKD. The CDR3 is 15 residues long. The CDR3 DNA reads as TGTGCCACCAGTGATTTGCCCGCCGGGGCCGGGGAGCTGTTTTTT. It translates to CATSDLPAGAGELFF.

The chain carries TRBV9 and TRBJ1-1, with 8 bases matching TRBD1. The V and J ends lost 7 bases and 3 bases, in that order; junction bases with no gene match: 8. The CDR3 consists of 14 residues. The V gene's germline CDR1 is SGDLS and CDR2 YYNGEE. In DNA, the CDR3 is TGTGCCAGCGGACAGGGCGGTCGCGACACTGAAGCTTTCTTT. Translation: CASGQGGRDTEAFF.

This sequence joins TRBV30 and TRBJ1-1; no reliable D call. The V gene lost 5 bases and the J gene lost 1 base, with 14 bases spanning the gap. The CDR3 consists of 14 residues. CDR1 is GTSNPN, CDR2 SVGIG, per germline (reference sequence). CDR3 in DNA: TGTGCCTGGGAGGGCGTCCAAGCGAACACTGAAGCTTTCTTT. Translating gives CAWEGVQANTEAFF. The variable domain in full, completed from reference TRBV30 and TRBJ1-1, reads SQTIHQWPATLVQPVGSPLSLECTVEGTSNPNLYWYRQAAGRGLQLLFYSVGIGQISSEVPQNLSASRPQDRQFILSSKKLLLSDSGFYLCAWEGVQANTEAFFGQGTRLTVV.